The 5 T cell receptor beta chains given below trace back to one sample, sequenced in a study of blood T cells in healthy people across ages. Sample-barcoded 5' priming and a J-beta primer mix drove a second PCR of 7 to 11 cycles. TCRdb reprocessed the 5' RACE reads via MiXCR and lists one record per CDR3 protein. This table holds about 800,000 distinct CDR3 sequences, roughly 64% found once. Sequenced: blood. The receptors come from a man aged 25-45 years in good health.

The V gene is TRBV4-3, the J gene TRBJ1-3; D remains unclear. CDR1 is LGHNA, CDR2 YSLEER, per germline. The CDR3 is 15 residues long. The ends were cut back, 0 bases at V and 3 bases at J, with 9 bases in the middle. CDR3 in DNA: TGCGCCAGCAGCCAAGATCGGGATTTTGGAAACACCATATATTTT. Protein: CASSQDRDFGNTIYF.

The V gene is TRBV4-2, the J gene TRBJ2-7; 12 bases fit TRBD2. Germline-derived CDR1 and CDR2 are LGHNA and YNFKEQ. The CDR3 runs to 16 residues. Losses at the gene ends were 0 bases for V and 5 bases for J; bases not matched to a gene: 5. DNA for the CDR3: TGTGCCAGCAGCCAAGAAGGGACTAGCGGGTACGACGAGCAGTACTTC. Its translation: CASSQEGTSGYDEQYF.

This clonotype came up a few times. V and J are TRBV28 and TRBJ2-5; D unresolved. The tail of the sequence fits TRBJ2-7 better, so the J call may be wrong. Germline CDR1 and CDR2: MDHEN and SYDVKM. The CDR3 sequence is 11 residues long. CDR3 sequence: CASSFSVEQYF. For the CDR3, the DNA is TGTGCCAGCAGTTTTTCCGTCGAGCAGTACTTC.

V is TRBV5-1 and J is TRBJ2-1; possibly TRBD2 for D (7 bases). Germline CDR1 SGHRS, CDR2 YFSETQ. The CDR3 totals 15 residues. Trimming removed 0 bases from V and 5 bases from J, with 12 bases in between. The CDR3 DNA sequence: TGCGCCAGCAGCTTGGGCGGGGGCGCCAACAATGAGCAGTTCTTC. This translates into CASSLGGGANNEQFF.

The CDR3 DNA reads TGTGCCATCAGTGAGTCGTGGTCAGCCCACGAGCAGTACTTC. It encodes CAISESWSAHEQYF. The V and J genes are TRBV10-3 and TRBJ2-7; D call uncertain. Trimming removed 0 bases at V and 5 bases at J, with 11 bases between. The germline V gene encodes CDR1 ENHRY and CDR2 SYGVKD. CDR3 length: 14 residues.